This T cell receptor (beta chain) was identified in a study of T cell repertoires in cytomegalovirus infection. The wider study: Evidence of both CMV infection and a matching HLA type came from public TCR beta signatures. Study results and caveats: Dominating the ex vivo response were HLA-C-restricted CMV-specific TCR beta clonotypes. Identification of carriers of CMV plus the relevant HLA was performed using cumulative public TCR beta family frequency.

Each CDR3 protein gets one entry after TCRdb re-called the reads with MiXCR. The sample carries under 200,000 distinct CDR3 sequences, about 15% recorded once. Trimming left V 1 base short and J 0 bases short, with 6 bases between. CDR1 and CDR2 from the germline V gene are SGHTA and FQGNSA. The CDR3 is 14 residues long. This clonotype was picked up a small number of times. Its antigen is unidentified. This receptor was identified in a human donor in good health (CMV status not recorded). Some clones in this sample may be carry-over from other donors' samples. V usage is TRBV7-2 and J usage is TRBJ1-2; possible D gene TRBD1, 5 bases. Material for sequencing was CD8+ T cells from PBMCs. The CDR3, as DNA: TGTGCCAGCAGCTTAGGGGGCCCTAACTATGGCTACACCTTC. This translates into CASSLGGPNYGYTF.